Shown below are 9 T cell receptor beta chains from a single sample sequenced in a study of blood T cell repertoires in COVID-19. Data came from immunoSEQ multiplex PCR; TCRdb stores just in-frame clones and leaves some out. The data show 350,000 or so clones, roughly nine tenths seen once. The sample consisted of peripheral blood. The receptors shown here come from an older woman with COVID-19, enrolled during active disease.

The J gene is TRBJ1-1, the V gene TRBV7-6; D might be TRBD1 (5 bases). V was trimmed by 5 bases and J by 0 bases, leaving 16 bases between them. Per the germline V gene, CDR1 is SGHVS and CDR2 is FNYEAQ. This CDR3 comprises 16 residues. In nucleotides, the CDR3 is TGTGCCAGCAGCCGACTCCGCGGACACATGAACACTGAAGCTTTCTTT. This encodes CASSRLRGHMNTEAFF.

The gene calls are TRBV10-1 and TRBJ1-1, with no clear D. From germline, CDR1 is WNHNN and CDR2 SYGVQD (reference sequence). V was pared by 10 bases and J by 9 bases, with 18 bases between. CDR3 size: 12 residues. DNA of the CDR3: TGCGCCACCCCCATCCCGGGGATGCAAGCTTTCTTT. It translates to CATPIPGMQAFF.

The chain uses TRBV9 and TRBJ1-6, with D unclear. Per germline, CDR1 SGDLS and CDR2 YYNGEE. Trimming removed 0 bases from V and 0 bases from J, with 4 bases in between. This CDR3 has 15 residues. CDR3 sequence reads: CASSVVSSYNSPLHF. The CDR3 DNA sequence: TGTGCCAGCAGCGTAGTGAGCTCCTATAATTCACCCCTCCACTTT.

The V gene is TRBV28, the J gene TRBJ1-2; 7 bases match TRBD1. V shed 11 bases, J shed 7 bases, and the junction held 19 bases outside the gene matches. The CDR3 runs 15 residues. Germline assignment: CDR1 MDHEN and CDR2 SYDVKM. CDR3 protein: CALSRRGGSLSGYTF. The CDR3 DNA reads as TGTGCCCTATCCCGCCGAGGGGGCTCCCTTAGTGGCTACACCTTC.

The chain employs TRBV19 and TRBJ2-7; D gene ambiguous. Looked up from germline, CDR1 is LNHDA and CDR2 is SQIVND (reference sequence). The ends were cut back, 3 bases at V and 5 bases at J, with 8 bases in the middle. This CDR3 spans 12 amino acids. CDR3 region: CASSIMGNEQYF. As DNA, the CDR3 is TGTGCCAGTAGTATCATGGGCAACGAGCAGTACTTC. Full variable domain (outside the CDR3, taken from reference TRBV19 and TRBJ2-7): DGGITQSPKYLFRKEGQNVTLSCEQNLNHDAMYWYRQDPGQGLRLIYYSQIVNDFQKGDIAEGYSVSREKKESFPLTVTSAQKNPTAFYLCASSIMGNEQYFGPGTRLTVT.

The rearrangement uses TRBV18 and TRBJ1-1, with D unresolved. V gave up 5 bases and J gave up 1 base, with 8 bases separating them. The CDR3 length is 13 residues. Germline loops: CDR1 KGHSH, CDR2 LQKENI. In DNA form, the CDR3 reads TGTGCCAGCTCAAGGCGGGGGAACACTGAAGCTTTCTTT. As protein: CASSRRGNTEAFF.

The chain has TRBV4-2 and TRBJ2-1, with D hard to call. The CDR3 extends over 13 amino acids. V dropped 1 base and J dropped 3 bases, with 4 bases sitting between them. Per germline, CDR1 LGHNA and CDR2 YNFKEQ. CDR3 in amino acids: CASSQVNYNEQFF. CDR3 nucleotides: TGTGCCAGCAGCCAAGTCAACTACAATGAGCAGTTCTTC.

The chain joins TRBV30 to TRBJ2-3, with D possibly being TRBD2 (5 bases). Germline CDR1 is GTSNPN and CDR2 is SVGIG (reference sequence). The germline V and J ends were trimmed by 2 bases and 2 bases, with 17 bases remaining between them. This CDR3 has 16 amino acids. For the CDR3, the DNA is TGTGCCTGGAGTCAAGCCGGGAAGGGTTACACAGATACGCAGTATTTT. It translates to CAWSQAGKGYTDTQYF.

J is TRBJ2-3 and V is TRBV2; 8 bases map to TRBD2. Germline trimming cut 4 bases from V and 1 base from J; bases unmatched to any gene: 4. The V gene's germline CDR1 is SNHLY and CDR2 FYNNEI. The CDR3 is 15 amino acids. This CDR3 is CASSGLAPGTDTQYF. The CDR3 coding sequence is TGTGCCAGCAGTGGACTAGCGCCGGGCACAGATACGCAGTATTTT. Based on the CDR3 plus reference TRBV2 and TRBJ2-3, the full variable domain is EPEVTQTPSHQVTQMGQEVILRCVPISNHLYFYWYRQILGQKVEFLVSFYNNEISEKSEIFDDQFSVERPDGSNFTLKIRSTKLEDSAMYFCASSGLAPGTDTQYFGPGTRLTVL.